These 17 T cell receptor beta chains were all obtained from the same sample, sequenced in a study of blood T cells in healthy people across ages. Then a second PCR, running roughly 7 to 11 cycles, was carried out with a sample-barcoded 5' primer and a J-beta primer mix. TCRdb reprocessed the 5' RACE reads via MiXCR and lists one record per CDR3 protein. The sample lists 1 million or so distinct CDR3 sequences, roughly a quarter occurring once. The same sample was also used in a study of T cells of mothers and their children.

Sequencing used blood. Receptor source: a girl aged 2 to 9 in good health.

The chain uses TRBV7-4 and TRBJ1-5, with no clear D. Germline V gives CDR1 SGHVT, CDR2 SQSDAQ. The V end was cut by 9 bases, the J end by 4 bases, with 10 bases between. The CDR3 is 12 residues long. The CDR3 sequence is CARLDGNQPQHF. In DNA, the CDR3 is TGTGCCAGACTGGACGGAAATCAGCCCCAGCATTTT.

This clonotype has a count of ten or more. The genes are TRBV3-1 and TRBJ2-2; maybe TRBD2 (5 bases). This CDR3 spans 15 amino acids. The germline V and J ends were trimmed by 1 base and 6 bases, with 12 bases remaining between them. Looked up from germline, CDR1 is LGHDT and CDR2 is YNNKEL (reference sequence). CDR3 in amino acids: CASSQAGSSPGELFF. Here the CDR3 DNA reads TGTGCCAGCAGCCAAGCGGGGTCTAGTCCCGGGGAGCTGTTTTTT. Full variable domain (rest looked up from reference TRBV3-1 and TRBJ2-2): DTAVSQTPKYLVTQMGNDKSIKCEQNLGHDTMYWYKQDSKKFLKIMFSYNNKELIINETVPNRFSPKSPDKAHLNLHINSLELGDSAVYFCASSQAGSSPGELFFGEGSRLTVL.

CDR3 loop: CSVERPPVAGEQFF. The CDR3, as DNA: TGCAGCGTTGAGAGGCCTCCGGTGGCTGGTGAGCAGTTCTTC. The chain carries TRBV29-1 and TRBJ2-5, with D unresolved. The J call may not be correct, given that the DNA end is closer to TRBJ2-1. CDR3 size: 14 residues. CDR1 and CDR2 (germline): SQVTM, ANQGSEA.

V usage is TRBV10-3 and J usage is TRBJ2-1; 7 nucleotides match TRBD2. The junction had 0 bases not matched to a gene; V was cut back by 4 bases and J by 6 bases. This CDR3 has 12 residues. CDR1 is ENHRY and CDR2 is SYGVKD in the germline V gene. DNA of the CDR3: TGTGCCATCAGTGGGACTAGCAATGAGCAGTTCTTC. Its protein is CAISGTSNEQFF.

This clonotype turned up a few times. The chain has TRBV7-2 and TRBJ2-1; unclear D gene. This CDR3 has 13 residues. Trimming shortened V by 1 base and J by 9 bases, and 10 bases separated the two germline ends. The germline CDR1 and CDR2 sequences are SGHTA and FQGNSA. This chain's CDR3 is CASSLESYSEQFF. Written as DNA, the CDR3 is TGTGCCAGCAGCTTAGAATCGTATAGTGAGCAGTTCTTC. Looking up the rest from reference TRBV7-2 and TRBJ2-1 gives the full variable domain: GAGVSQSPSNKVTEKGKDVELRCDPISGHTALYWYRQSLGQGLEFLIYFQGNSAPDKSGLPSDRFSAERTGGSVSTLTIQRTQQEDSAVYLCASSLESYSEQFFGPGTRLTVL.

The chain links TRBV20-1 to TRBJ1-4, with D possibly TRBD1 on 5 matching bases. This CDR3 is 13 amino acids long. Looked up from germline, CDR1 is DFQATT and CDR2 is SNEGSKA (reference sequence). V dropped 3 bases and J dropped 1 base, with 6 bases sitting between them. The chain's CDR3 is CSASGGTNEKLFF. The CDR3 bases are TGCAGTGCTAGTGGGGGAACTAATGAAAAACTGTTTTTT.

The chain couples TRBV7-8 to TRBJ1-3, with D uncertain. This CDR3 spans 15 amino acids. Looked up from germline, CDR1 is SGHVS and CDR2 is FQNEAQ. Trimming took off 4 bases at V and 4 bases at J, with 14 bases between the two ends. The CDR3 spells CASSSGLTLGNTIYF. The CDR3 region has the DNA TGTGCCAGCAGCTCTGGACTGACCCTCGGAAACACCATATATTTT.

This clonotype appeared a few times. The rearrangement links TRBV12-3 or TRBV12-4 to TRBJ2-2, with D possibly being TRBD1 (5 bases). The CDR3 covers 14 residues. V lost 1 base, J lost 3 bases, and 6 bases lay in between. The CDR3 spells CASSLVRDTGELFF. The DNA for the CDR3 is TGTGCCAGCAGTTTAGTCAGGGACACCGGGGAGCTGTTTTTT.

The V and J genes are TRBV5-6 and TRBJ2-1; D is uncertain. This CDR3 comprises 15 residues. V lost 0 bases and J 6 bases, leaving 13 bases between the germline ends. Germline V CDR1 and CDR2: SGHDT, YYEEEE. In DNA, the CDR3 is TGTGCCAGCAGCTTGGTTTCGGGCCCGAGCAATGAGCAGTTCTTC. As protein: CASSLVSGPSNEQFF.

The genes are TRBV7-9 and TRBJ1-4; possibly TRBD1 for D (6 bases). CDR1 and CDR2 (germline): SEHNR, FQNEAQ (reference sequence). CDR3 length: 17 amino acids. Trimming shortened V by 3 bases and J by 0 bases, and 14 bases separated the two germline ends. The CDR3 DNA sequence: TGTGCCAGCAGCTTTTTTGCGGAGGGGGCAACTAATGAAAAACTGTTTTTT. Translation: CASSFFAEGATNEKLFF.

This chain uses TRBV12-3 or TRBV12-4 with TRBJ2-5; TRBD2 aligns across 10 bases. The CDR3 covers 15 residues. The J segment lost 11 bases and the V segment lost 6 bases, leaving 15 bases of the junction unmatched. In DNA form, the CDR3 reads TGTGCCAGCAGCAAGCGGACTAGCGGCCCCGGGGAGCAGTACTTC. Translated: CASSKRTSGPGEQYF.

In its sample, this clonotype was seen a few times. V usage is TRBV11-3 and J usage is TRBJ2-4; D is uncertain. V was clipped by 3 bases and J by 8 bases, with 8 bases between them. Germline V gene data show CDR1 as SGHNT and CDR2 as YENEEA. The CDR3 sequence is 12 residues long. CDR3: CASSFTWDIQYF. As DNA, the CDR3 is TGTGCCAGCAGCTTCACTTGGGACATTCAGTACTTC.

This clonotype came up a few times. The J gene is TRBJ1-2, the V gene TRBV2; D is unresolved. This CDR3 is 12 amino acids long. Germline CDR1 reads SNHLY; CDR2 reads FYNNEI. With 7 bases removed from V and 6 bases from J, the gap between germline ends came to 12 bases. The chain's CDR3 is CASIGLLDGYTF. DNA for the CDR3: TGTGCCAGCATAGGCCTCCTAGATGGCTACACCTTC.

This chain uses TRBV3-1 with TRBJ2-5; 7 nucleotides agree with TRBD1. Germline CDR1 is LGHDT and CDR2 is YNNKEL (reference sequence). The V and J ends lost 4 bases and 11 bases, in that order; junction bases with no gene match: 10. The CDR3 extends over 13 amino acids. Here the CDR3 reads CASSPTGELKQYF. The CDR3 DNA follows: TGTGCCAGCAGCCCAACAGGGGAGTTAAAGCAGTACTTC.

V usage is TRBV6-2 or TRBV6-3 and J usage is TRBJ2-1; 8 positions match TRBD2. CDR1 and CDR2 (germline): MNHEY, SVGEGT. The junction had 2 bases not matched to a gene; V was cut back by 5 bases and J by 8 bases. This CDR3 contains 12 residues. CDR3 loop: CASSRREDEQFF. DNA for the CDR3: TGTGCCAGCAGTCGGCGGGAGGATGAGCAGTTCTTC.

This clonotype was seen more than once but under ten times. V gene TRBV5-1 combines with J gene TRBJ2-5, with 8 nucleotides matching TRBD1. Per the germline V gene, CDR1 is SGHRS and CDR2 is YFSETQ. The trim removed 0 bases at V and 6 bases at J, leaving 4 bases unmatched. This CDR3 is built from 14 residues. The CDR3: CASSLVQGAKTQYF. DNA of the CDR3: TGCGCCAGCAGCTTGGTTCAGGGGGCGAAGACCCAGTACTTC.

This clonotype was detected only a few times. This rearrangement joins TRBV6-2 or TRBV6-3 to TRBJ2-1; TRBD2 matches at 7 bases. The CDR3 covers 14 residues. V was pared by 4 bases and J by 9 bases, with 9 bases of the junction left unmatched. The V gene's germline CDR1 is MNHEY and CDR2 SVGEGT. The CDR3 here is CASSLGGGSVEQFF. The CDR3, as DNA: TGTGCCAGCAGTTTGGGCGGGGGATCAGTTGAGCAGTTCTTC.